The subject of this entry is one T cell receptor beta chain. This entry belongs to a study of T-cell reconstitution after alpha-beta-depleted transplantation in children. Unique molecular identifiers were incorporated when the TCRbeta library was constructed. TCRdb called the PCR reads again in MiXCR, with one record for every CDR3 protein. Here the sample spans roughly 500,000 distinct CDR3 sequences, approximately 13% being singletons. This receptor was obtained from a human donor who donated a stem cell graft to a child with combined immunodeficiency. The source was PBMCs from the stem cell graft donor, collected from the stem cell graft.

The CDR3 DNA reads as TGTGCCAGCAGGTCCGGGACTAGTTTCTACAATGAGCAGTTCTTC. Amino acids: CASRSGTSFYNEQFF. The V gene is TRBV12-3 or TRBV12-4, the J gene TRBJ2-1; 8 nucleotides line up with TRBD2. This CDR3 spans 15 amino acids. The ends lost 6 bases at V and 3 bases at J; junction bases unmatched: 7.